A selection of T cell receptor beta chains follows, all from one sample in a study of read filtering for tumor transcriptome and immune sequencing. TCRdb reprocessed the reads with MiXCR, giving one entry per CDR3 protein. The sample lists about 27,000 distinct CDR3 sequences, 13% to 15% occurring once. The sample was a population of CD138-negative cells sorted from bone marrow. The receptor set was obtained from a donor aged 40 or over with multiple myeloma. CDR3s include the opening cysteine and the closing phenylalanine or tryptophan. A D gene is named only where the DNA matches it firmly. Only part of the rows carry a size: once, few, many, or a class if the clone is expanded.

J gene | V gene | D gene | clone size | CDR3 protein | CDR3 DNA
TRBJ2-2 | TRBV11-2 | . | few | CASSFTGSGTGELFF | TGTGCCAGCAGCTTCACAGGGAGTGGCACCGGGGAGCTGTTTTTT
TRBJ2-1 | TRBV7-3 | TRBD1 | many | CASSPGQGNEQFF | TGTGCCAGCAGCCCCGGACAGGGCAATGAGCAGTTCTTC
TRBJ2-3 | TRBV6-5 | . | many | CASSPGRATDTQYF | TGTGCCAGCAGTCCGGGACGTGCTACAGATACGCAGTATTTT
TRBJ2-1 | TRBV20-1 | TRBD1 | many | CSASARDRVLTPGFF | TGCAGTGCTTCGGCTCGGGACAGGGTTTTAACACCTGGGTTCTTC
TRBJ1-4 | TRBV12-3/TRBV12-4 | . | many | CASSTGQIEKLFF | TGTGCCAGCAGTACCGGACAGATTGAAAAACTGTTTTTT
TRBJ2-5 | TRBV7-9 | . | many | CASSGAGPRGRETQYF | TGTGCCAGCAGCGGAGCTGGACCCAGGGGCCGGGAGACCCAGTACTTC
TRBJ2-3 | TRBV20-1 | TRBD2 | many | CSPLALAGVSDTQYF | TGCAGTCCCCTTGCCCTAGCGGGAGTATCAGATACGCAGTATTTT
TRBJ2-2 | TRBV20-1 | TRBD1 | many | CSARQGAPGELFF | TGCAGTGCTAGACAGGGGGCCCCCGGGGAGCTGTTTTTT
TRBJ1-4 | TRBV3-1 | TRBD1 | many | CASSRQGSTNEKLFF | TGTGCCAGCAGCCGACAGGGGTCAACTAATGAAAAACTGTTTTTT
TRBJ1-4 | TRBV29-1 | TRBD1 | many | CSVGRTGANEKLFF | TGCAGCGTTGGTCGGACAGGGGCTAATGAAAAACTGTTTTTT
TRBJ2-1 | TRBV9 | TRBD1 | many | CASSAGTGGGNEQFF | TGTGCCAGCAGCGCCGGGACAGGCGGTGGCAATGAGCAGTTCTTC
TRBJ2-1 | TRBV5-1 | TRBD2 | many | CASSLKVTSSGNEQFF | TGCGCCAGCAGCTTGAAGGTGACTAGCAGCGGTAATGAGCAGTTCTTC
TRBJ2-1 | TRBV6-5 | . | . | CASFRIRGDGQLF | TGTGCCAGCTTCAGGATTAGAGGCGATGGGCAGCTCTTC
TRBJ2-7 | TRBV11-2 | TRBD1 | many | CASSTSGTGGAEQYF | TGTGCCAGCAGCACATCCGGGACAGGGGGCGCCGAGCAGTACTTC
TRBJ2-2 | TRBV6-2/TRBV6-3 | TRBD2 | once | CASSYSWTSGYTGELFF | TGTGCCAGCAGTTACTCGTGGACTAGCGGGTACACCGGGGAGCTGTTTTTT
TRBJ2-1 | TRBV7-9 | . | many | CASSLAAYNEQFF | TGTGCCAGCAGCTTAGCGGCTTACAATGAGCAGTTCTTC
TRBJ2-7 | TRBV20-1 | TRBD1 | many | CSATLDRVRSEQYF | TGCAGTGCTACCCTCGACAGGGTTCGATCCGAGCAGTACTTC
TRBJ2-1 | TRBV9 | TRBD2 | many | CASSPTSASSGTIEQFF | TGTGCCAGCAGCCCGACTAGCGCCTCGTCGGGTACAATCGAGCAGTTCTTC
TRBJ2-1 | TRBV30 | . | many | CAWSVDYNEQFF | TGTGCCTGGAGTGTAGATTACAATGAGCAGTTCTTC
TRBJ2-1 | TRBV5-1 | . | many | CASSFTAEQFF | TGCGCCAGCAGCTTTACCGCAGAGCAGTTCTTC
TRBJ2-6 | TRBV12-3/TRBV12-4 | . | many | CASSPGTVTSGANVLTF | TGTGCCAGCAGTCCAGGGACTGTTACCTCTGGGGCCAACGTCCTGACTTTC
TRBJ2-6 | TRBV28 | . | many | CASRKQGAGANVLTF | TGTGCCAGCAGGAAGCAGGGAGCCGGGGCCAACGTCCTGACTTTC
TRBJ1-5 | TRBV3-1 | TRBD1 | many | CASSQTGGTVTSNQPQHF | TGTGCCAGCAGCCAGACCGGAGGGACAGTAACTAGCAATCAGCCCCAGCATTTT